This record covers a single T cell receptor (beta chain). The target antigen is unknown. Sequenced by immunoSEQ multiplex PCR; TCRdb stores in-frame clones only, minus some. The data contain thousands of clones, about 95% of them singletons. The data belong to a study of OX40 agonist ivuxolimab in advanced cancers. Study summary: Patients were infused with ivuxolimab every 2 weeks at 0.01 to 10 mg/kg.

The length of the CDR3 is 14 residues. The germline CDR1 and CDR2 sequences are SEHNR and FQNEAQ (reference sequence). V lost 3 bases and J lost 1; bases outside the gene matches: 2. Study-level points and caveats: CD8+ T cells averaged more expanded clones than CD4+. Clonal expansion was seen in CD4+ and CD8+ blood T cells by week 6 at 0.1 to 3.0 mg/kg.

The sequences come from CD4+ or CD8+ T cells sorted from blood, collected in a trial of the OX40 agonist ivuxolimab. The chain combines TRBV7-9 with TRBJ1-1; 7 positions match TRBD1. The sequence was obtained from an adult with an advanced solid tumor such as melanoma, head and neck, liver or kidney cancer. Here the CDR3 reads CASSFNRGNTEAFF. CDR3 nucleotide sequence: TGTGCCAGCAGCTTCAACAGGGGGAACACTGAAGCTTTCTTT. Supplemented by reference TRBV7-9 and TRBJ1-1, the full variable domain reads DTGVSQNPRHKITKRGQNVTFRCDPISEHNRLYWYRQTLGQGPEFLTYFQNEAQLEKSRLLSDRFSAERPKGSFSTLEIQRTEQGDSAMYLCASSFNRGNTEAFFGQGTRLTVV.